The clone carrying this TCR beta chain was found many times. These data belong to a study of regulatory T cells in long-lasting Graves disease. The CDR3 loop spans 13 amino acids. From germline, CDR1 is SGHTA and CDR2 FQGNSA. The ends were cut back, 3 bases at V and 2 bases at J, with 6 bases in the middle. Documented time point: newly diagnosed GD, antithyroid drugs for less than 3 months. TCR sequences were obtained from RNA taken from PBMCs. CDR3 regions were amplified by Arm-PCR using iRepertoire HTBI primers to build TCR beta libraries. TCRdb passed the multiplex PCR reads through MiXCR, listing each CDR3 protein once. This table holds a few hundred thousand distinct CDR3 sequences, 16% found once. This sample was shared with a second study, whose subject was T cells in Graves' hyperthyroidism and ophthalmopathy.

The chain is built from TRBV7-2 and TRBJ2-3, with D unclear. The material sequenced was peripheral blood mononuclear cells (PBMCs), taken at new diagnosis, from a patient treated with antithyroid drugs. This sequence was found in a woman in her late teens or twenties with Graves disease. The CDR3 DNA is TGTGCCAGCAGCTTCCAGGACACAGATACGCAGTATTTT. It specifies CASSFQDTDTQYF.